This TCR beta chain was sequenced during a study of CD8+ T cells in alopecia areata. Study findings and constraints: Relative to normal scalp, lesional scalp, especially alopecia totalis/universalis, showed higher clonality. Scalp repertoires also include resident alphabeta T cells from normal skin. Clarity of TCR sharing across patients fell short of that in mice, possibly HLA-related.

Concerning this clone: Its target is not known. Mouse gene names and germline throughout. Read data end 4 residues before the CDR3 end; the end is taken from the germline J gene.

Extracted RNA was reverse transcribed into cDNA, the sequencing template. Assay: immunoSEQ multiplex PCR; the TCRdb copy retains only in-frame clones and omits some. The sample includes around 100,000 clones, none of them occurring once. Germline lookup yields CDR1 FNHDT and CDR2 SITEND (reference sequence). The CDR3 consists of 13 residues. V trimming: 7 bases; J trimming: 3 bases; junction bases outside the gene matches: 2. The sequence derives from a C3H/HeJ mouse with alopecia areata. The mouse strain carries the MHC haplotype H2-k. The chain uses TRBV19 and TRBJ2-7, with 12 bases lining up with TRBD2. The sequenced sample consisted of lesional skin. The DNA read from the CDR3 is TGTGCCAGCCGGGACTGGGGGGACTAT. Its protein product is CASRDWGDY. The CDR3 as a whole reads CASRDWGDYEQYF.